The 32 T cell receptor beta chains given below trace back to one sample, sequenced in a study of lymphopenia after photon versus proton radiotherapy. Method: immunoSEQ multiplex PCR; TCRdb's copy keeps in-frame clones and lacks some. The repertoire has 20,000 to 25,000 clones, over 90% of them found once; the top ten carry over 7.5%. The sample here was peripheral blood, taken from a patient treated with proton-based radiotherapy. These receptors originate from a woman in her 70s with pancreatic cancer. Some clones in this sample may be carry-over from other donors' samples.

The V and J genes are TRBV6-5 and TRBJ2-7, with a tentative D call TRBD1 (5 bases). Germline assignment: CDR1 MNHEY and CDR2 SVGAGI. The CDR3 length is 12 residues. V shed 4 bases and J shed 4 bases, with 8 bases lying between them. CDR3 DNA: TGTGCCAGCAGTTCCCCAGGGTACGAGCAGTACTTC. Translated, it gives CASSSPGYEQYF.

This chain's CDR3 is CASSREGQGAGYTF. The CDR3 nucleotides are TGTGCCAGCAGCCGCGAGGGACAGGGTGCCGGCTACACCTTC. This sequence joins TRBV11-2 and TRBJ1-2, with TRBD1 matching 9 bases. V was clipped by 5 bases and J by 8 bases; unmatched bases: 9. This CDR3 has 14 residues. CDR1 and CDR2 (germline): SGHAT, FQNNGV.

The genes are TRBV28 and TRBJ1-3, with D possibly matching TRBD1 (5 bases). The CDR3 is made up of 15 amino acids. V was shortened by 3 bases and J by 2 bases, with 11 bases between the two germline ends. Germline values: CDR1 MDHEN, CDR2 SYDVKM. CDR3 sequence: CASSFGDGTGNTIYF. The CDR3 DNA reads as TGTGCCAGCAGTTTTGGGGACGGCACTGGAAACACCATATATTTT.

The chain joins TRBV7-9 to TRBJ2-7, with TRBD1 matching over 7 bases. Germline assignment: CDR1 SEHNR and CDR2 FQNEAQ (reference sequence). J gave up 3 bases and V 7 bases, and 12 bases lay outside the gene matches. This CDR3 region has 15 residues. The DNA of the CDR3 is TGTGCCAGCATGCCCAACCGGGACAGAGACTACGAGCAGTACTTC. Translated: CASMPNRDRDYEQYF. The complete variable domain, with remaining parts taken from reference TRBV7-9 and TRBJ2-7, reads DTGVSQNPRHKITKRGQNVTFRCDPISEHNRLYWYRQTLGQGPEFLTYFQNEAQLEKSRLLSDRFSAERPKGSFSTLEIQRTEQGDSAMYLCASMPNRDRDYEQYFGPGTRLTVT.

The CDR3 reads CASSLRGNTIYF. The CDR3 nucleotides read TGTGCCAGCAGCTTAAGGGGAAACACCATATATTTT. The chain employs TRBV5-8 and TRBJ1-3; D remains unclear. CDR3 length: 12 residues. Germline V gene data show CDR1 as SGHTS and CDR2 as YDEGEE. V lost 2 bases to trimming and J lost 4 bases, with 4 bases between them. The full variable domain, rest sourced from reference TRBV5-8 and TRBJ1-3, is EAGVTQSPTHLIKTRGQQATLRCSPISGHTSVYWYQQALGLGLQFLLWYDEGEERNRGNFPPRFSGRQFPNYSSELNVNALELEDSALYLCASSLRGNTIYFGEGSWLTVV.

The rearrangement uses TRBV23-1 and TRBJ1-4, with 8 bases that match TRBD1. TRBV23-1 is identified as an open reading frame with a role that is uncertain. The CDR3 runs to 19 residues. V shed 0 bases, J shed 0 bases, and the junction held 9 bases outside the gene matches. The CDR3 region is CASSQSRTGLRPTNEKLFF. CDR3 coding DNA: TGCGCCAGCAGTCAATCGCGGACAGGGCTGAGGCCAACTAATGAAAAACTGTTTTTT.

The V gene is TRBV1, the J gene TRBJ1-4; the DNA was not used to check the table's D call, TRBD1. TRBV1 is described as a pseudogene. This CDR3 contains 18 residues. The CDR3 spells CTSSHATPDSATNEKLFF. The CDR3 DNA is TGCACCAGCAGCCATGCTACCCCGGACAGTGCAACTAATGAAAAACTGTTTTTT.

This clone was seen once. The rearrangement uses TRBV19 and TRBJ2-6, with 12 positions matching TRBD1. CDR3 size: 16 residues. Germline CDR1 and CDR2: LNHDA and SQIVND (reference sequence). Losses at the gene ends were 6 bases for V and 4 bases for J; bases not matched to a gene: 4. Here the CDR3 reads CASRGQGAGGANVLTF. The CDR3 nucleotides read TGTGCCAGTAGGGGACAGGGGGCTGGAGGGGCCAACGTCCTGACTTTC.

Only one count was recorded for this clone. The chain has TRBV4-1 and TRBJ1-1; D is undetermined. Germline loops: CDR1 MGHRA, CDR2 YSYEKL. The CDR3 extends over 16 amino acids. Trimming pared 1 base from V and 6 bases from J, leaving 18 bases between. Here the CDR3 reads CASSQAREETLPEAFF. The CDR3 bases are TGCGCCAGCAGCCAAGCACGGGAAGAAACCCTCCCTGAAGCTTTCTTT.

The rearrangement links TRBV10-3 to TRBJ2-7; possible D gene TRBD1, 6 bases. The CDR3 has 13 residues. Germline CDR1 is ENHRY and CDR2 is SYGVKD. V was cut by 4 bases and J by 3 bases, with 10 bases left in between. The CDR3 protein is CAISVGGVYEQYF. The CDR3 DNA follows: TGTGCCATCAGTGTAGGGGGAGTCTACGAGCAGTACTTC.

This clone was counted a single time. The chain carries TRBV6-4 and TRBJ2-5, with D perhaps being TRBD1 or TRBD2 (5 bases each). The CDR3 runs 14 residues. The V end lost 3 bases, the J end lost 3 bases, and 11 bases lay between the germline ends. Per germline, CDR1 MRHNA and CDR2 SNTAGT. Here the CDR3 DNA reads TGTGCCAGCAGTGAGGGGACCGCCGAAGAGACCCAGTACTTC. Encoded protein: CASSEGTAEETQYF.

On this clone: The junction departs from germline at one end; a sequencing error may be responsible. This CDR3 reads CASSLGLSDSMNF. The CDR3 coding sequence is TGTGCCAGCAGCTTAGGGCTAAGCGACAGCATGAACTTC. This chain uses TRBV7-8 with TRBJ2-5; possibly TRBD1 for D (5 bases). This CDR3 is built from 13 residues. Germline V CDR1 and CDR2: SGHVS, FQNEAQ.

The rearrangement uses TRBV6-1 and TRBJ2-7, with 7 bases identical to TRBD2. The CDR3 runs 13 residues. The ends lost 6 bases at V and 6 bases at J; junction bases unmatched: 8. Germline V gives CDR1 MNHNS, CDR2 SASEGT. Here the CDR3 DNA reads TGTGCCAGCAGCCCTGGACTAGTTCCCGAGCAGTACTTC. This sequence encodes CASSPGLVPEQYF.

This clone was seen a single time. The chain joins TRBV11-2 to TRBJ2-7; D is possibly TRBD1 (6 bases). The germline CDR1 and CDR2 sequences are SGHAT and FQNNGV. V lost 5 bases to trimming and J lost 0 bases, with 11 bases between them. This CDR3 contains 14 residues. The CDR3 here is CASSRGQISYEQYF. CDR3 sequence (DNA): TGTGCCAGCAGCAGAGGACAGATCTCCTACGAGCAGTACTTC.

V usage is TRBV5-1 and J usage is TRBJ2-2; unclear D gene. CDR3 length equals 15 residues. Germline V gene sequence: CDR1 SGHRS, CDR2 YFSETQ. The V and J ends lost 4 bases and 0 bases respectively, with 10 bases between them. CDR3 residues: CASSPDAANTGELFF. The CDR3 nucleotides are TGCGCCAGCAGCCCGGACGCAGCGAACACCGGGGAGCTGTTTTTT.

J is TRBJ2-7 and V is TRBV11-2; 8 nucleotides agree with TRBD2. This CDR3 is 15 amino acids long. Germline loops: CDR1 SGHAT, CDR2 FQNNGV. J lost 6 bases, V lost 5 bases, and 12 bases had no gene match. DNA for the CDR3: TGTGCCAGCAGCCCCTCCGGGAGGGAGGGAAGCGAGCAGTACTTC. It specifies CASSPSGREGSEQYF.

The genes are TRBV5-1 and TRBJ2-1, with 14 bases fitting TRBD2. The junction had 3 bases not matched to a gene; V was cut back by 4 bases and J by 6 bases. Looked up from germline, CDR1 is SGHRS and CDR2 is YFSETQ. This CDR3 has 15 amino acids. DNA for the CDR3: TGCGCCAGCAGCAGACTAGCGGGAGGGTCCAATGAGCAGTTCTTC. It encodes CASSRLAGGSNEQFF.

This clone was seen a single time. The V gene is TRBV28, the J gene TRBJ2-5; the D is unclear. Germline V CDR1 and CDR2: MDHEN, SYDVKM. This CDR3 spans 12 amino acids. The V end lost 5 bases, the J end lost 3 bases, and 7 bases lay between the germline ends. CDR3 coding DNA: TGTGCCAGCAGTGCCCGGGAAGAGACCCAGTACTTC. Translating gives CASSAREETQYF.

The chain recombines TRBV6-1 with TRBJ2-5; D remains unclear. Trimming took off 2 bases at V and 2 bases at J, with 9 bases between the two ends. The CDR3 extends over 14 amino acids. Germline V gene data show CDR1 as MNHNS and CDR2 as SASEGT. Here the CDR3 reads CASSESGRQETQYF. The CDR3 coding sequence is TGTGCCAGCAGTGAATCAGGTCGACAAGAGACCCAGTACTTC.

The chain links TRBV11-2 to TRBJ1-1; the D is unclear. Trimming shortened V by 1 base and J by 0 bases, and 9 bases separated the two germline ends. Germline V gene sequence: CDR1 SGHAT, CDR2 FQNNGV. The length of the CDR3 is 15 residues. This chain's CDR3 is CASSLATPMNTEAFF. DNA for the CDR3: TGTGCCAGCAGCTTAGCGACACCCATGAACACTGAAGCTTTCTTT.

This chain connects TRBV7-2 to TRBJ1-2; maybe TRBD1 (5 bases). The CDR3 is 14 residues long. Germline assignment: CDR1 SGHTA and CDR2 FQGNSA. Trimming took off 5 bases at V and 8 bases at J, with 18 bases between the two ends. The DNA for the CDR3 is TGTGCCAGCAGCGAAAGGGACCGCGAAGGAGGCTACACCTTC. It encodes CASSERDREGGYTF.

This chain uses TRBV14 with TRBJ1-6; D unclear. V shed 0 bases and J shed 4 bases, with 1 base lying between them. Germline-derived CDR1 and CDR2 are SGHDN and FVKESK. The CDR3 consists of 13 residues. The DNA for the CDR3 is TGTGCCAGCAGCCAAGATTATAATTCACCCCTCCACTTT. Translating it yields CASSQDYNSPLHF.

The CDR3 DNA reads TGTGCCAGCTCACCATCGGACAGTAACTCTGGAAACACCATATATTTT. This sequence encodes CASSPSDSNSGNTIYF. V gene TRBV18 combines with J gene TRBJ1-3; maybe TRBD1 (6 bases). Trimming stripped 2 bases from V and 0 bases from J, with 11 bases between. This CDR3 contains 16 residues. Germline loops: CDR1 KGHSH, CDR2 LQKENI.

The chain combines TRBV28 with TRBJ2-7, with D possibly TRBD2 on 6 matching bases. The germline V gene encodes CDR1 MDHEN and CDR2 SYDVKM. This CDR3 region has 15 residues. V lost 5 bases and J 3 bases, leaving 17 bases between the germline ends. The CDR3, as DNA: TGTGCCAGCAGTCCACCGGGACTCCTAAGCTACGAGCAGTACTTC. This sequence encodes CASSPPGLLSYEQYF.

The chain carries TRBV28 and TRBJ2-1; D remains ambiguous. Germline loops: CDR1 MDHEN, CDR2 SYDVKM. V lost 5 bases, J lost 7 bases, and 9 bases lay in between. The CDR3 loop spans 12 amino acids. CDR3 region: CASSKGLNEQFF. The CDR3 DNA reads TGTGCCAGCAGTAAAGGTTTGAATGAGCAGTTCTTC.

This clone was seen just once. The V gene is TRBV27, the J gene TRBJ1-2; D perhaps matches TRBD1 (5 bases). The V end lost 3 bases, the J end lost 5 bases, and 10 bases lay between the germline ends. The length of the CDR3 is 13 residues. The germline V gene encodes CDR1 MNHEY and CDR2 SMNVEV (reference sequence). As DNA, the CDR3 is TGTGCCAGCAGTTTCCGGGACGGATATGGCTACACCTTC. This translates into CASSFRDGYGYTF.

This chain links TRBV7-2 with TRBJ2-5; the match to TRBD1 covers 8 bases. Germline assignment: CDR1 SGHTA and CDR2 FQGNSA. With V trimmed by 2 bases and J by 5 bases, 7 bases remained unmatched. The CDR3 is made up of 15 amino acids. The CDR3 coding sequence is TGTGCCAGCAGCTTACAGGGGGCGCAATGGGAGACCCAGTACTTC. Protein: CASSLQGAQWETQYF.

The chain joins TRBV5-6 to TRBJ2-2; possibly TRBD1 or TRBD2 for D (5 bases each). The CDR3 totals 16 residues. Trimming took off 8 bases at V and 1 base at J, with 18 bases between the two ends. Germline V gene data show CDR1 as SGHDT and CDR2 as YYEEEE. In nucleotides, the CDR3 is TGTGCCAGTCTGATGTGGGGGACCATGAACACCGGGGAGCTGTTTTTT. Protein: CASLMWGTMNTGELFF.

This chain links TRBV27 with TRBJ2-7, with 13 bases aligning to TRBD2. The ends lost 3 bases at V and 5 bases at J; junction bases unmatched: 4. This CDR3 spans 15 amino acids. Per germline, CDR1 MNHEY and CDR2 SMNVEV (reference sequence). The CDR3 here is CASSFGLAGVDEQYF. For the CDR3, the DNA is TGTGCCAGCAGTTTCGGACTAGCGGGAGTCGACGAGCAGTACTTC.

The J gene is TRBJ1-3, the V gene TRBV30, with 7 bases aligning to TRBD1. Looked up from germline, CDR1 is GTSNPN and CDR2 is SVGIG (reference sequence). The CDR3 is made up of 14 amino acids. Unmatched junction bases numbered 1, after V lost 2 bases and J lost 0 bases. The CDR3 sequence: CAWSRQGSGNTIYF. For the CDR3, the DNA is TGTGCCTGGAGTAGACAGGGCTCTGGAAACACCATATATTTT.

The V gene is TRBV15, the J gene TRBJ2-7; D remains ambiguous. The CDR3 spans 13 residues. V lost 0 bases, J lost 4 bases, and 7 bases lay in between. Germline V gene data show CDR1 as LNHNV and CDR2 as YYDKDF (reference sequence). CDR3 sequence: CATSRDKGYEQYF. CDR3 nucleotide sequence: TGTGCCACCAGCAGAGATAAGGGATACGAGCAGTACTTC. The full variable domain, completed using reference TRBV15 and TRBJ2-7, is DAMVIQNPRYQVTQFGKPVTLSCSQTLNHNVMYWYQQKSSQAPKLLFHYYDKDFNNEADTPDNFQSRRPNTSFCFLDIRSPGLGDTAMYLCATSRDKGYEQYFGPGTRLTVT.

V is TRBV19 and J is TRBJ1-5, with 12 bases lining up with TRBD1. J gave up 5 bases and V 4 bases, and 3 bases lay outside the gene matches. Germline CDR1 is LNHDA and CDR2 is SQIVND (reference sequence). This CDR3 has 15 residues. CDR3 DNA: TGTGCCAGTAGTAAGGGACAGGGGGCTTATCAGCCCCAGCATTTT. Protein: CASSKGQGAYQPQHF. Full variable domain (outside the CDR3, taken from reference TRBV19 and TRBJ1-5): DGGITQSPKYLFRKEGQNVTLSCEQNLNHDAMYWYRQDPGQGLRLIYYSQIVNDFQKGDIAEGYSVSREKKESFPLTVTSAQKNPTAFYLCASSKGQGAYQPQHFGDGTRLSIL.